This T cell receptor beta chain was sequenced in a study of human T cells and chemical hapten exposure. Study-wide background: Alopecia areata, totalis or universalis affected patients, mainly female.

Broader study findings: Unchanged with DPC sensitization were TCRs above 1 in 1000 frequency. Higher patch test scores went with higher counts of PT1 expanded TCRs.

This clonotype was observed a few times. The antigen is undetermined. The time point here: patch test 1, 2 weeks after DPC sensitization. Described treatment: therapeutic diphenylcyclopropenone sensitization with weekly scalp DPC. Ahead of applying each patch test, blood was sampled. One entry per CDR3 protein, called by TCRdb with MiXCR from the RACE reads. The repertoire includes 150,000 to 200,000 distinct CDR3 sequences, 20% to 25% of them detected once, and less than 7% sits in the top ten. The source of this sequence is a woman in her forties or fifties with alopecia areata. Some clones in this sample may be carry-over from other donors' samples. Here the sequenced sample was whole blood, taken in connection with sensitization to the hapten diphenylcyclopropenone (DPC).

The CDR3 here is CSVELSGNYEQYF. CDR3 DNA: TGCAGCGTTGAACTGAGCGGAAACTACGAGCAGTACTTC. This sequence joins TRBV29-1 and TRBJ2-7, with D possibly being TRBD2 (5 bases). CDR3 length: 13 residues. V lost 2 bases to trimming and J lost 3 bases, with 11 bases between them. The germline gives CDR1 SQVTM, CDR2 ANQGSEA.